Reported below is one T cell receptor (beta chain). Its antigen is as yet unknown. The germline V gene has CDR1 SGDLS and CDR2 YYNGEE. CDR3 length: 16 residues. Losses at the gene ends were 2 bases for V and 1 base for J; bases not matched to a gene: 4. Data came from immunoSEQ multiplex PCR; TCRdb stores just in-frame clones and leaves some out. This table has about 18,000 clones, roughly 60% appearing once. The data were taken from a study of radiation and T cells in renal cell carcinoma. Findings and limits, study-wide: Compared with controls, irradiated tumors had more, larger dominant CDR3 motifs.

As to treatment: treatment-naive control, cytoreductive nephrectomy. The patient's renal cell carcinoma had clear cell pathology. Controls included a few female and around 10 male donors, resected 2011 to 2014. The chain is built from TRBV9 and TRBJ2-7, with TRBD2 matching over 12 bases. The TCR comes from a man aged 50 or older with renal cell carcinoma. This specimen consisted of tumor tissue, obtained from a patient whose treatment was nephrectomy without radiotherapy. DNA for the CDR3: TGTGCCAGCAGCGTCGGACTAGCGGGGAATTCCTACGAGCAGTACTTC. It yields the protein CASSVGLAGNSYEQYF. The whole variable domain, filled in from reference TRBV9 and TRBJ2-7, reads DSGVTQTPKHLITATGQRVTLRCSPRSGDLSVYWYQQSLDQGLQFLIQYYNGEERAKGNILERFSAQQFPDLHSELNLSSLELGDSALYFCASSVGLAGNSYEQYFGPGTRLTVT.